One and the same sample provided the 18 T cell receptor beta chains below, sequenced in a study of CD8 T cells in Susac syndrome. RNA, at roughly 0.45 to 1 ug, was reverse transcribed with random hexamers. TCRdb reprocessed the immunoSEQ multiplex PCR reads via MiXCR and lists one record per CDR3 protein. The data hold around 110,000 distinct CDR3 sequences, with roughly 94% observed a single time. The sequenced sample was CD8+ T cells from PBMCs. The receptor set was obtained from a human donor with Susac syndrome.

The gene calls are TRBV9 and TRBJ2-5, with D possibly matching TRBD1 (6 bases). CDR3 size: 15 residues. The germline CDR1 and CDR2 sequences are SGDLS and YYNGEE. V was pared by 4 bases and J by 5 bases, with 18 bases between. The CDR3 is CASSSGQSKTETQYF. The CDR3 DNA follows: TGTGCCAGCAGCTCCGGACAGTCCAAAACGGAGACCCAGTACTTC.

The chain couples TRBV6-1 to TRBJ2-5, with D possibly TRBD1 on 6 matching bases. Trimming stripped 5 bases from V and 2 bases from J, with 9 bases between. The CDR3 has 13 residues. Germline loops: CDR1 MNHNS, CDR2 SASEGT. CDR3 sequence: CASSQDSQETQYF. The DNA for the CDR3 is TGTGCCAGCAGTCAGGACAGTCAAGAGACCCAGTACTTC.

The chain combines TRBV20-1 with TRBJ1-2; D remains ambiguous. Germline V gene lookup returns CDR1 DFQATT and CDR2 SNEGSKA (reference sequence). V was clipped by 5 bases and J by 13 bases, with 20 bases between them. The CDR3 has 12 residues. Here the CDR3 reads CSAGVDRNALTF. CDR3 bases: TGCAGTGCTGGGGTTGATCGAAACGCGCTCACCTTC.

This chain uses TRBV9 with TRBJ2-3, with a tentative D call TRBD1 (7 bases). V lost 0 bases and J 1 base, leaving 12 bases between the germline ends. The CDR3 spans 16 residues. Germline V gene lookup returns CDR1 SGDLS and CDR2 YYNGEE. The CDR3 protein is CASSVGRGVGTDTQYF. The CDR3 nucleotides are TGTGCCAGCAGCGTAGGCAGGGGGGTAGGCACAGATACGCAGTATTTT.

This clonotype has a single count. The CDR3 reads CASNTGGRETQYF. The CDR3 DNA reads as TGTGCCAGCAACACGGGGGGCCGGGAGACCCAGTACTTC. This chain links TRBV7-2 with TRBJ2-5; the D gene is possibly TRBD2 (7 bases). The CDR3 covers 13 residues. Trimming removed 7 bases at V and 5 bases at J, with 14 bases between. From germline, CDR1 is SGHTA and CDR2 FQGNSA.

The rearrangement links TRBV25-1 to TRBJ2-5, with D tentatively TRBD2 (6 bases). Trimming removed 1 base from V and 3 bases from J, with 6 bases in between. The CDR3 has 13 amino acids. Germline V gene data show CDR1 as MGHDK and CDR2 as SYGVNS. CDR3: CASSESGEETQYF. CDR3 nucleotides: TGTGCCAGCAGTGAATCGGGGGAAGAGACCCAGTACTTC.

The V gene is TRBV29-1, the J gene TRBJ2-1; possibly TRBD2 for D (6 bases). The germline CDR1 and CDR2 sequences are SQVTM and ANQGSEA. The CDR3 sequence is 13 residues long. V was clipped by 3 bases and J by 6 bases, with 12 bases between them. CDR3: CSVEEGKPNEQFF. The DNA of the CDR3 is TGCAGCGTTGAGGAGGGGAAACCCAATGAGCAGTTCTTC.

This rearrangement joins TRBV9 to TRBJ2-7, with D perhaps given as TRBD1 or TRBD2 (5 bases each). Germline-derived CDR1 and CDR2 are SGDLS and YYNGEE. The CDR3 consists of 14 residues. Trimming pared 3 bases from V and 2 bases from J, leaving 12 bases between. CDR3 in DNA: TGTGCCAGCAGCGGCACAGGAGGTACCTACGAGCAGTACTTC. It codes for CASSGTGGTYEQYF. The full variable domain, completed using reference TRBV9 and TRBJ2-7, is DSGVTQTPKHLITATGQRVTLRCSPRSGDLSVYWYQQSLDQGLQFLIQYYNGEERAKGNILERFSAQQFPDLHSELNLSSLELGDSALYFCASSGTGGTYEQYFGPGTRLTVT.

Here the CDR3 reads CSASVRDRDRDEQFF. In DNA form, the CDR3 reads TGCAGTGCTAGTGTCCGGGACAGGGACAGAGATGAGCAGTTCTTC. The chain has TRBV20-1 and TRBJ2-1, with 9 bases lining up with TRBD1. The V and J ends lost 3 bases and 8 bases, in that order; junction bases with no gene match: 11. The germline gives CDR1 DFQATT, CDR2 SNEGSKA (reference sequence). The length of the CDR3 is 15 residues.

This clonotype showed up just once. CDR3 sequence: CASSQGASGPYEQYF. The CDR3 DNA follows: TGTGCCAGCAGCCAAGGAGCCTCCGGACCTTACGAGCAGTACTTC. J is TRBJ2-7 and V is TRBV3-1; D is unclear. CDR1 is LGHDT and CDR2 is YNNKEL in the germline V gene (reference sequence). Trimming cost V 1 base and J 4 bases, with 14 bases left between them. The CDR3 covers 15 residues.

This chain uses TRBV19 with TRBJ2-7; the match to TRBD1 covers 9 bases. The CDR3 contains 14 residues. Germline V gene sequence: CDR1 LNHDA, CDR2 SQIVND (reference sequence). V was pared by 6 bases and J by 4 bases, with 7 bases of the junction left unmatched. This chain's CDR3 is CASSLGQGLYEQYF. The CDR3 DNA follows: TGTGCCAGTAGCTTAGGACAGGGGCTGTACGAGCAGTACTTC. The full variable domain, with the rest looked up from reference TRBV19 and TRBJ2-7, is DGGITQSPKYLFRKEGQNVTLSCEQNLNHDAMYWYRQDPGQGLRLIYYSQIVNDFQKGDIAEGYSVSREKKESFPLTVTSAQKNPTAFYLCASSLGQGLYEQYFGPGTRLTVT.

The chain is built from TRBV29-1 and TRBJ1-5; possible D gene TRBD1, 5 bases. V dropped 5 bases and J dropped 9 bases, with 17 bases sitting between them. Germline V gene lookup returns CDR1 SQVTM and CDR2 ANQGSEA. The CDR3 extends over 13 amino acids. In DNA, the CDR3 is TGCAGCGTTCTACTGACCGGGGGAGGGCCCCAGCATTTT. It codes for CSVLLTGGGPQHF.

The chain uses TRBV12-3 or TRBV12-4 and TRBJ1-1, with D perhaps matching TRBD1 (6 bases). Trimming pared 6 bases from V and 5 bases from J, leaving 10 bases between. This CDR3 is 12 amino acids long. DNA of the CDR3: TGTGCCAGCAGACAGGGTCGGACTGAAGCTTTCTTT. Translated, it gives CASRQGRTEAFF.

The chain links TRBV15 to TRBJ1-2, with D perhaps TRBD1 (6 bases). V was pared by 6 bases and J by 6 bases, with 20 bases between. Germline CDR1 is LNHNV and CDR2 is YYDKDF (reference sequence). CDR3 length equals 15 residues. The CDR3 loop is CATSTQNTGRDGYTF. Here the CDR3 DNA reads TGTGCCACCAGTACTCAAAACACAGGGAGGGATGGCTACACCTTC.

The V gene is TRBV30, the J gene TRBJ2-7; D gene unclear. The CDR3 covers 12 residues. Trimming took 0 bases from V and 7 from J, leaving 10 bases between them. CDR1 and CDR2 (germline): GTSNPN, SVGIG (reference sequence). CDR3 sequence (DNA): TGTGCCTGGAGTGTACGGCCCCTGGAGCAGTACTTC. It specifies CAWSVRPLEQYF.

CDR3 sequence: CASSRPEGEVTEAFF. CDR3 sequence (DNA): TGTGCCAGCAGCCGACCGGAGGGGGAGGTCACTGAAGCTTTCTTT. The V call is TRBV12-3 or TRBV12-4, the J call TRBJ1-1; a weak D match, TRBD1 (6 bases). V lost 6 bases to trimming and J lost 4 bases, with 18 bases between them. The length of the CDR3 is 15 residues.

The chain employs TRBV9 and TRBJ2-1; D gene uncertain. CDR1 and CDR2 (germline): SGDLS, YYNGEE. The V and J ends lost 0 bases and 9 bases respectively, with 10 bases between them. The CDR3 is 13 residues long. CDR3 region: CASSVERRGEQFF. The CDR3 nucleotides are TGTGCCAGCAGCGTAGAAAGACGAGGTGAGCAGTTCTTC.

The gene calls are TRBV27 and TRBJ1-2; D might be TRBD1 (6 bases). The germline V gene encodes CDR1 MNHEY and CDR2 SMNVEV (reference sequence). This CDR3 has 14 amino acids. V lost 3 bases to trimming and J lost 4 bases, with 12 bases between them. CDR3 protein: CASSFNRVSYGYTF. Written as DNA, the CDR3 is TGTGCCAGCAGTTTTAACAGGGTCTCCTATGGCTACACCTTC.